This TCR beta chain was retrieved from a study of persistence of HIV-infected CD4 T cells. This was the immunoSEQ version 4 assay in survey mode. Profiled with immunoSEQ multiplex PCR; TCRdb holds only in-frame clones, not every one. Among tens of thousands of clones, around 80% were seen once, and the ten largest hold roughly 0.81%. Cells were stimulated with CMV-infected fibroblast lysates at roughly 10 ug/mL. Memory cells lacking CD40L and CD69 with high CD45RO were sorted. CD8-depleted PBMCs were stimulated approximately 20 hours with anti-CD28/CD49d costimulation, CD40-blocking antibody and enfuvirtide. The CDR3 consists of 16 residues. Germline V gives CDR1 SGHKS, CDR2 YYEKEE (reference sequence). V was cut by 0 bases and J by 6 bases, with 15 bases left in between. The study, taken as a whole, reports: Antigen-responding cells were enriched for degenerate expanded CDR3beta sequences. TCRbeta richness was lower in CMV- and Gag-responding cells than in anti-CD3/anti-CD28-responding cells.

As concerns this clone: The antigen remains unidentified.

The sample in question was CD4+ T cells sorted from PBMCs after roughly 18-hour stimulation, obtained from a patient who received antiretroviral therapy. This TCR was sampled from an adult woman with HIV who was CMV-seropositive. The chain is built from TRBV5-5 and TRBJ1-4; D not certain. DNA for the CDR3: TGTGCCAGCAGCTTGGAGGTCGTGGCAAGATATGAAAAACTGTTTTTT. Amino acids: CASSLEVVARYEKLFF.